This T cell receptor beta chain comes out of a study of CD8 T cells in ankylosing spondylitis. Notes on the study in general: Earlier work had already found some motif variants in reactive arthritis synovial fluid and blood. Matched ankylosing spondylitis synovial fluid reportedly showed significant enrichment of disease-linked clones.

TCRdb reprocessed the 5' RACE reads via MiXCR and lists one record per CDR3 protein. The sample has under 250,000 distinct CDR3 sequences, roughly 32% seen once. A note on this clonotype: Its antigen is unidentified.

This CDR3 contains 13 residues. Germline loops: CDR1 SGHTA, CDR2 FQGTGA. V was pared by 3 bases and J by 2 bases, with 7 bases between. This clonotype was sampled from a male donor with ankylosing spondylitis or in good health (not recorded which). The material sequenced was blood, either unsorted or a sorted T cell fraction (not recorded which). The chain recombines TRBV7-3 with TRBJ2-5, with D unclear. CDR3 in amino acids: CASSLTPQETQYF. The DNA of the CDR3 is TGTGCCAGCAGCTTGACACCGCAAGAGACCCAGTACTTC. Full variable domain (rest looked up from reference TRBV7-3 and TRBJ2-5): GAGVSQTPSNKVTEKGKYVELRCDPISGHTALYWYRQSLGQGPEFLIYFQGTGAADDSGLPNDRFFAVRPEGSVSTLKIQRTERGDSAVYLCASSLTPQETQYFGPGTRLLVL.